Below, 24 T cell receptor beta chains from the same sample are listed, as sequenced in a study of glioma-infiltrating T cells. TCR alpha and beta CDR3 regions were amplified from RNA using iRepertoire nested multiplex PCR. TCRdb ran MiXCR on the multiplex PCR reads and lists one entry per CDR3 protein. This table has about 12,000 distinct CDR3 sequences, more than 25% appearing once. The material sequenced was glioma tissue, nonneoplastic brain tissue, or PBMCs (not recorded which). The receptors originated from a human donor with low-grade glioma or glioblastoma, undergoing nonglioma brain surgery, or in good health (not recorded which).

In the case of this clonotype: A much larger clone lies one base from this, so it may be a read error. The V and J genes are TRBV24-1 and TRBJ2-5; no reliable D call. Germline V lookup: CDR1 KGHDR, CDR2 SFDVKD. The CDR3 is 12 amino acids. The CDR3 nucleotides read TGTGCCACCAGTGACATTCGAGAGACCAAGTACTTC. Its translation: CATSDIRETKYF.

This clonotype was counted many times. The chain joins TRBV6-1 to TRBJ1-2; D might be TRBD1 (5 bases). CDR1 is MNHNS and CDR2 is SASEGT in the germline V gene. V lost 6 bases, J lost 4 bases, and 18 bases lay in between. This CDR3 region has 15 residues. The CDR3 DNA follows: TGTGCCAGCAGCCCCCAAGGGTCAGGGTTCTATGGCTACACCTTC. Translated: CASSPQGSGFYGYTF.

This clonotype has more than one count but fewer than ten. This sequence joins TRBV20-1 and TRBJ2-7; TRBD2 matches 8 bases. The CDR3 spans 14 residues. V gave up 1 base and J gave up 6 bases; unmatched junction bases: 8. Per germline, CDR1 DFQATT and CDR2 SNEGSKA (reference sequence). This chain's CDR3 is CSARAAGVDGEQYF. DNA of the CDR3: TGCAGTGCTAGAGCAGCGGGAGTGGATGGCGAGCAGTACTTC.

V usage is TRBV28 and J usage is TRBJ2-1; D gene ambiguous. The CDR3 runs 16 residues. Germline-derived CDR1 and CDR2 are MDHEN and SYDVKM. Trimming removed 3 bases at V and 4 bases at J, with 16 bases between. The CDR3 DNA sequence: TGTGCCAGCAGTTTGAGTAAAAGTCGGTATTACAATGAGCAGTTCTTC. Translation gives CASSLSKSRYYNEQFF. Filled out from reference TRBV28 and TRBJ2-1, the complete variable domain reads DVKVTQSSRYLVKRTGEKVFLECVQDMDHENMFWYRQDPGLGLRLIYFSYDVKMKEKGDIPEGYSVSREKKERFSLILESASTNQTSMYLCASSLSKSRYYNEQFFGPGTRLTVL.

The chain uses TRBV2 and TRBJ1-1; unclear D gene. The CDR3 extends over 12 amino acids. Germline V gene data show CDR1 as SNHLY and CDR2 as FYNNEI. V shed 6 bases and J shed 7 bases, with 12 bases lying between them. The CDR3: CASSPDHNEAFF. CDR3 in DNA: TGTGCCAGCAGCCCGGACCACAATGAAGCTTTCTTT.

With regard to this clonotype: This may stem from a read error, because a much larger clone lies one nucleotide away. The chain joins TRBV7-2 to TRBJ1-1; D ambiguous. The CDR3 length is 14 residues. V lost 4 bases and J lost 3, with 12 bases in between. CDR1 is SGHTA, CDR2 FQGNSA, per germline. The CDR3 DNA is TGTGCCAGCAGCTCAGTAACGGATCACACTGAAGCTTTCTTT. This sequence encodes CASSSVTDHTEAFF.

In this sample, this clonotype turned up many times. The rearrangement uses TRBV6-2 or TRBV6-3 and TRBJ2-4; the D is unclear. Looked up from germline, CDR1 is MNHEY and CDR2 is SVGEGT. V lost 2 bases to trimming and J lost 0 bases, with 14 bases between them. This CDR3 comprises 17 residues. CDR3 coding DNA: TGTGCCAGCAGTTACGCTACTGGAACTCTAGCCAAAAACATTCAGTACTTC. This codes for CASSYATGTLAKNIQYF.

In the case of this clonotype: A much more abundant neighbour one base away suggests this may be a read error. The gene calls are TRBV20-1 and TRBJ2-1; no definite D call. Germline V gene data show CDR1 as DFQATT and CDR2 as SNEGSKA (reference sequence). Trimming left V 0 bases short and J 3 bases short, with 12 bases between. The CDR3 has 15 amino acids. The CDR3 reads CSARDMGSYYNEQFF. CDR3 in DNA: TGCAGTGCTAGAGATATGGGAAGCTACTACAATGAGCAGTTCTTC.

Concerning this clonotype: This may arise from a read error, as a much more abundant clone is one base away. The chain combines TRBV20-1 with TRBJ2-1; D is possibly TRBD2 (5 bases). The germline V gene has CDR1 DFQATT and CDR2 SNEGSKA (reference sequence). This CDR3 is built from 12 residues. The CDR3 protein is CSPRVWGDEQFF. In nucleotides, the CDR3 is TGCAGTCCTAGGGTATGGGGAGATGAGCAGTTCTTC.

In regard to this clonotype: Being one base from a much bigger clone, this may be a read error. CDR3 region: CASSPPIGEQLF. CDR3 coding DNA: TGTGCCAGCAGCCCCCCGATTGGGGAGCAGTTATTC. The gene calls are TRBV7-9 and TRBJ2-1, with D possibly being TRBD2 (5 bases). Germline lookup yields CDR1 SEHNR and CDR2 FQNEAQ (reference sequence). The length of the CDR3 is 12 residues.

V is TRBV7-8 and J is TRBJ2-7; 7 bases map to TRBD2. The CDR3 totals 15 residues. Trimming took 7 bases from V and 5 from J; bases not matched to a gene: 14. Per the germline V gene, CDR1 is SGHVS and CDR2 is FQNEAQ. In DNA, the CDR3 is TGTGCCAGCATCGGAGCGGGAAATGGGCACAACGAGCAGTACTTC. This translates into CASIGAGNGHNEQYF.

This clonotype was observed at least ten times. The rearrangement joins TRBV18 to TRBJ2-1; D remains ambiguous. The germline V and J ends were trimmed by 0 bases and 4 bases, with 7 bases remaining between them. This CDR3 has 14 amino acids. Germline V gene sequence: CDR1 KGHSH, CDR2 LQKENI. In DNA form, the CDR3 reads TGTGCCAGCTCACCACCGTCAGTGTACAATGAGCAGTTCTTC. It specifies CASSPPSVYNEQFF.

Ten or more counts support this clonotype. This chain uses TRBV28 with TRBJ1-3; D is uncertain. Between the trimmed V and J ends, which lost 7 bases and 0 bases, there was a span of 16 bases. Per germline, CDR1 MDHEN and CDR2 SYDVKM. The length of the CDR3 is 16 residues. The CDR3 region is CASTSLGADSGNTIYF. The CDR3 DNA reads TGTGCCAGCACCTCCCTGGGCGCGGACTCTGGAAACACCATATATTTT. The full variable domain, its missing parts supplied by reference TRBV28 and TRBJ1-3, is DVKVTQSSRYLVKRTGEKVFLECVQDMDHENMFWYRQDPGLGLRLIYFSYDVKMKEKGDIPEGYSVSREKKERFSLILESASTNQTSMYLCASTSLGADSGNTIYFGEGSWLTVV.

Of note for this clonotype: A much larger clonotype is one base distant, so this may be a read error. V gene TRBV6-1 combines with J gene TRBJ2-1; D call uncertain. Germline assignment: CDR1 MNHNS and CDR2 SASEGT. The CDR3 totals 16 residues. CDR3 protein: CASSQPTPHSCNEQFF. In DNA form, the CDR3 reads TGTGCCAGCAGCCAACCAACTCCGCATTCCTGCAATGAGCAGTTCTTC.

This clonotype was detected ten times or more. The chain recombines TRBV20-1 with TRBJ2-1, with unresolved D. Germline V gene data show CDR1 as DFQATT and CDR2 as SNEGSKA (reference sequence). The CDR3 totals 13 residues. The V and J ends lost 2 bases and 7 bases respectively, with 12 bases between them. In DNA form, the CDR3 reads TGCAGTGCTAGAATTTCAGACCAAAATGAGCAGTTCTTC. Residues: CSARISDQNEQFF.

This clonotype has just a few counts. At one end, the junction sequence differs from germline, possibly due to a read error. The rearrangement joins TRBV6-1 to TRBJ2-7; maybe TRBD1 (6 bases). Germline V gives CDR1 MNHNS, CDR2 SASEGT. This CDR3 has 13 amino acids. The CDR3 here is CASSRQVDYEQYF. The CDR3 DNA is TGCGCCAGCAGCAGACAGGTGGACTACGAGCAGTACTTC.

This clonotype qualifies as medium-sized. The rearrangement joins TRBV6-1 to TRBJ1-1, with D possibly TRBD1 on 5 matching bases. CDR1 is MNHNS, CDR2 SASEGT, per germline. CDR3 size: 14 residues. V lost 6 bases and J 11 bases, leaving 22 bases between the germline ends. The CDR3 sequence is CASSRDGLSFRAFF. The CDR3 DNA reads as TGTGCCAGCAGCAGGGACGGCCTGAGTTTCCGGGCTTTCTTT.

On this clonotype: This may arise from a read error, as a much more abundant clone is one base away. This rearrangement joins TRBV10-3 to TRBJ1-5; D gene unclear. There are 14 residues in the CDR3. Germline values: CDR1 ENHRY, CDR2 SYGVKD. The CDR3 DNA reads as TGTGCCATCGGTGATATAAGGACGGTACAGCCCCAGCATTTT. It codes for CAIGDIRTVQPQHF.

The rearrangement links TRBV4-1 to TRBJ2-7; no definite D call. The CDR3 is 14 residues long. The germline V and J ends were trimmed by 0 bases and 0 bases, with 6 bases remaining between them. The germline CDR1 and CDR2 sequences are MGHRA and YSYEKL. Here the CDR3 reads CASSQETVSYEQYF. CDR3 DNA sequence: TGCGCCAGCAGCCAAGAAACAGTCTCCTACGAGCAGTACTTC.

The chain joins TRBV28 to TRBJ2-7; D may be TRBD1 (6 bases). The germline V gene encodes CDR1 MDHEN and CDR2 SYDVKM. Trimming stripped 6 bases from V and 4 bases from J, with 16 bases between. CDR3 length equals 14 residues. CDR3 region: CASRTRGESYEQYF. The DNA for the CDR3 is TGTGCCAGCAGAACCAGGGGCGAATCGTACGAGCAGTACTTC.

This clonotype is large in the sample. V is TRBV20-1 and J is TRBJ1-5; D unresolved. Trimming shortened V by 0 bases and J by 4 bases, and 13 bases separated the two germline ends. Germline V gives CDR1 DFQATT, CDR2 SNEGSKA (reference sequence). The CDR3 is made up of 15 amino acids. In DNA, the CDR3 is TGCAGTGCTAGAGATCGTGATACCTTTAATCAGCCCCAGCATTTT. Amino acid sequence: CSARDRDTFNQPQHF.

There are many counts of this clonotype. The V and J genes are TRBV7-9 and TRBJ1-1, with a possible D match to TRBD1 (5 bases). The CDR3 is 15 amino acids. V lost 1 base to trimming and J lost 4 bases, with 13 bases between them. Germline CDR1 reads SEHNR; CDR2 reads FQNEAQ (reference sequence). CDR3 in amino acids: CASSLVGGGGTEAFF. The CDR3 region has the DNA TGTGCCAGCAGCTTAGTTGGGGGTGGTGGCACTGAAGCTTTCTTT.

About this clonotype: Just one base apart from a much larger clone, this may be a read error. The rearrangement joins TRBV10-3 to TRBJ1-1; unclear D gene. The length of the CDR3 is 12 residues. CDR1 is ENHRY, CDR2 SYGVKD, per germline. CDR3 sequence (DNA): TGTGCCATCAGGGGGAGTTTCACTGAAGCTTTATTT. Its translation: CAIRGSFTEALF.

The chain links TRBV19 to TRBJ2-5; 7 positions match TRBD1. After removal of 4 bases from V and 7 bases from J, the junction contained 9 bases not matched to a gene. This CDR3 has 14 amino acids. Per the germline V gene, CDR1 is LNHDA and CDR2 is SQIVND (reference sequence). The CDR3 sequence is CASSTRGQPRTQYF. The DNA for the CDR3 is TGTGCCAGTAGTACCCGGGGACAGCCGAGGACCCAGTACTTC.